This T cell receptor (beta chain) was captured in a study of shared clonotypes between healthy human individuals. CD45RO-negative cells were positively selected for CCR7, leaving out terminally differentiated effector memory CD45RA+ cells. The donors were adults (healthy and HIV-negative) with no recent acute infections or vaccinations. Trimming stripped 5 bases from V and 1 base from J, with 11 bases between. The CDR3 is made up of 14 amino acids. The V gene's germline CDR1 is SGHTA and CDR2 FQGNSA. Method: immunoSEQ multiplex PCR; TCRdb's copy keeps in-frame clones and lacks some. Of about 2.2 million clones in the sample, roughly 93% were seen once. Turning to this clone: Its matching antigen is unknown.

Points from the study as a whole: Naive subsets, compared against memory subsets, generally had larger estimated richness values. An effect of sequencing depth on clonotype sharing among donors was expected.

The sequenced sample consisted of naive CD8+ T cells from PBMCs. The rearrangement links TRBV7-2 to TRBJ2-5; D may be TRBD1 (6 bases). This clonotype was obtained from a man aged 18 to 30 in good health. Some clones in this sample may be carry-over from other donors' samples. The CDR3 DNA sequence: TGTGCCAGCAGCCCCCGGACAGCCCAAGAGACCCAGTACTTC. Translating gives CASSPRTAQETQYF.